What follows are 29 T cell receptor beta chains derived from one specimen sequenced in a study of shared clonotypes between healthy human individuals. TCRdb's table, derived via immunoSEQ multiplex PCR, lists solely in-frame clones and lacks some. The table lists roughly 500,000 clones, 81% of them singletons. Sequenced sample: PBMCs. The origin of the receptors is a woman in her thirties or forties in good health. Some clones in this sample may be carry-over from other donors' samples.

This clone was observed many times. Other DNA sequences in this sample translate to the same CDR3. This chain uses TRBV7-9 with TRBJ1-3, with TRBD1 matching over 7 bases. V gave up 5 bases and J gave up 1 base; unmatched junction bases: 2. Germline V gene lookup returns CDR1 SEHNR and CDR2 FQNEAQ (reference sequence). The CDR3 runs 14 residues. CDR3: CASSRDSSGNTIYF. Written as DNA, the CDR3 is TGTGCCAGCAGCCGGGACAGTTCTGGAAACACCATATATTTT.

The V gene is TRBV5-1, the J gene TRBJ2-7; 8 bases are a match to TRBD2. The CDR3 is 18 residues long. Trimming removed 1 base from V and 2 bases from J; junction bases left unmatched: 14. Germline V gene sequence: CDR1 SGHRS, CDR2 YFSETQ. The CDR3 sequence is CASSLNIFSGRRAYEQYF. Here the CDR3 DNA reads TGCGCCAGCAGCTTGAATATTTTCAGCGGGAGACGGGCCTACGAGCAGTACTTC. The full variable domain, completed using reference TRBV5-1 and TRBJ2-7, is KAGVTQTPRYLIKTRGQQVTLSCSPISGHRSVSWYQQTPGQGLQFLFEYFSETQRNKGNFPGRFSGRQFSNSRSEMNVSTLELGDSALYLCASSLNIFSGRRAYEQYFGPGTRLTVT.

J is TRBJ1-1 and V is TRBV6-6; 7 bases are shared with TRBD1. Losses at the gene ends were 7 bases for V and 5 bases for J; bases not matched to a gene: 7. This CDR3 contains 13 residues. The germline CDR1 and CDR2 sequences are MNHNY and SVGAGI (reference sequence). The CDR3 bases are TGTGCCAGCACTCCGACAGGGAGTACTGAAGCTTTCTTT. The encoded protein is CASTPTGSTEAFF.

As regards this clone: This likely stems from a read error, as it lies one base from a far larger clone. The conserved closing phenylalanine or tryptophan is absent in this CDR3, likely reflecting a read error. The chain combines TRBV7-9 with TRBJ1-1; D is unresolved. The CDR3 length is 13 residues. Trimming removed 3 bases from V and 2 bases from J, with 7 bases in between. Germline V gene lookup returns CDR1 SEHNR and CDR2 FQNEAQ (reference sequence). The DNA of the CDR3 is TGTGCCAGCAGCTTCCAGAGAAACACTGAAGCTTTCCTT. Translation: CASSFQRNTEAFL.

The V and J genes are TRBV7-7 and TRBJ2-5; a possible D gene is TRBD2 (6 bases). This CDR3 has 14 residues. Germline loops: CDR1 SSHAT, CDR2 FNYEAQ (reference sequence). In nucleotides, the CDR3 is TGTGCTGGGGGTCACGTGGGGGGCCAAGAGACCCAGTACTTC. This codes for CAGGHVGGQETQYF.

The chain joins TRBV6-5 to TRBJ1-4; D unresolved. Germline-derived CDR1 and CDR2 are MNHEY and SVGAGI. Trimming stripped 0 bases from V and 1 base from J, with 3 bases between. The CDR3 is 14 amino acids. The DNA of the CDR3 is TGTGCCAGCAGTTACTCTTTAACTAATGAAAAACTGTTTTTT. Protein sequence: CASSYSLTNEKLFF.

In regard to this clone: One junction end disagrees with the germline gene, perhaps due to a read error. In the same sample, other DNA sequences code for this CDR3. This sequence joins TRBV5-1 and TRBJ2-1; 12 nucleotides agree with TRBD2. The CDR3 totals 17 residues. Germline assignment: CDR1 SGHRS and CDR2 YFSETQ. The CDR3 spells CASSSRLAGARYNEQFF. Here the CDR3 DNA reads TGCGCCAGTAGCTCCAGACTAGCGGGAGCCCGTTACAATGAGCAGTTCTTC. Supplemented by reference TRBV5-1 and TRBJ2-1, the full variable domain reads KAGVTQTPRYLIKTRGQQVTLSCSPISGHRSVSWYQQTPGQGLQFLFEYFSETQRNKGNFPGRFSGRQFSNSRSEMNVSTLELGDSALYLCASSSRLAGARYNEQFFGPGTRLTVL.

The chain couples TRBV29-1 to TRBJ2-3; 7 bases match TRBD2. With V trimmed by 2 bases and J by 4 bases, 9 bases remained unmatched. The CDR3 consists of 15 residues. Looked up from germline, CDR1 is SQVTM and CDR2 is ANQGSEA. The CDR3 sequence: CSVEKLGEGSDTQYF. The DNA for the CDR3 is TGCAGCGTTGAAAAGCTGGGGGAGGGATCAGATACGCAGTATTTT.

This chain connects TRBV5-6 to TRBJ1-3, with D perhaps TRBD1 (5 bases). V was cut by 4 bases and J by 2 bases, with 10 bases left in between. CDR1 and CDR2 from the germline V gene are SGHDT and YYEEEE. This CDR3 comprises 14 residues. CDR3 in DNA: TGTGCCAGCAGCCCCCGGGGGGCTGGAAACACCATATATTTT. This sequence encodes CASSPRGAGNTIYF.

DNA of the CDR3: TGTGCCAGCAGCCGGACTAGTGACGAGCAGTACTTC. It specifies CASSRTSDEQYF. The rearrangement links TRBV7-9 to TRBJ2-7; 7 nucleotides agree with TRBD2. The CDR3 sequence is 12 residues long. CDR1 and CDR2 from the germline V gene are SEHNR and FQNEAQ (reference sequence). V shed 5 bases, J shed 5 bases, and the junction held 3 bases outside the gene matches.

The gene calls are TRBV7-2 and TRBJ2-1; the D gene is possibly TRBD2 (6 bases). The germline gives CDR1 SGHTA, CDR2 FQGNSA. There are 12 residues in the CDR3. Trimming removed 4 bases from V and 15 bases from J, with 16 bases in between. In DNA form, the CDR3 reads TGTGCCAGCAGCTCCCTACTAGCACCTCCGTTCTTC. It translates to CASSSLLAPPFF.

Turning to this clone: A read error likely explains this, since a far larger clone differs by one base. This chain's CDR3 is CSSSQDRGSGANVLTF. CDR3 nucleotide sequence: TGTTCCAGCAGCCAAGACAGGGGATCTGGGGCCAACGTCCTGACTTTC. The chain carries TRBV4-2 and TRBJ2-6, with TRBD1 matching over 8 bases. The CDR3 is made up of 16 amino acids. Per the germline V gene, CDR1 is LGHNA and CDR2 is YNFKEQ.

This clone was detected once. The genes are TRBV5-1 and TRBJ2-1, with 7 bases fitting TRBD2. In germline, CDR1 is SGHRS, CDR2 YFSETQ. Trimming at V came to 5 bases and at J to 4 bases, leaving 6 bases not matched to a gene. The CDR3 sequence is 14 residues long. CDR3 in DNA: TGCGCCAGCAGGGGACTACTCTTATACAATGAGCAGTTCTTC. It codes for CASRGLLLYNEQFF.

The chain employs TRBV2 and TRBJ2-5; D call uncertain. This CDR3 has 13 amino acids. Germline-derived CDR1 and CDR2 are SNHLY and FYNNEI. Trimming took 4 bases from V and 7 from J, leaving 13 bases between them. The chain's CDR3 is CASSATRGWTQYF. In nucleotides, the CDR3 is TGTGCCAGCAGTGCAACCCGAGGATGGACCCAGTACTTC.

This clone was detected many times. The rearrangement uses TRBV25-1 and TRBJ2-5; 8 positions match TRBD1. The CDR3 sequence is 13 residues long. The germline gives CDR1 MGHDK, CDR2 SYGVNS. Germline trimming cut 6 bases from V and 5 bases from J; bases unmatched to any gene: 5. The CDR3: CASRRTGRETQYF. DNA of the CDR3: TGTGCCAGCAGAAGGACAGGGCGGGAGACCCAGTACTTC.

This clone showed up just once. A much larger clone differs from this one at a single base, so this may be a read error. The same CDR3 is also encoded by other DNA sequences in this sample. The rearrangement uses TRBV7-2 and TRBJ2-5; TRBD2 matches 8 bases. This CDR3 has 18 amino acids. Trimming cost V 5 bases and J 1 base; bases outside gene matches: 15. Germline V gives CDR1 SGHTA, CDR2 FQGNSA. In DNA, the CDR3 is TGTGCCAGCAGCCGAAGGACTAGTGGGAGCGGGGGCCAAGAGACCCAGTACTTC. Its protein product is CASSRRTSGSGGQETQYF.

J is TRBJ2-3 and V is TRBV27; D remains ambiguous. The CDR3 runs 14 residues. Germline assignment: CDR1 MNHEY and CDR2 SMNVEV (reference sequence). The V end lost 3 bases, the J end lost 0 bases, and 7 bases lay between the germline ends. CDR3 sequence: CASSFRRSTDTQYF. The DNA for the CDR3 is TGTGCCAGCAGTTTCCGGAGAAGCACAGATACGCAGTATTTT.

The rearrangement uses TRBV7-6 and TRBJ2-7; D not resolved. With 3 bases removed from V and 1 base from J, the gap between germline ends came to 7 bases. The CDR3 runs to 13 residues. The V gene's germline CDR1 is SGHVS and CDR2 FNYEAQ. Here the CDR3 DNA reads TGTGCCAGCAGCTTTGGCCATTCCTACGAGCAGTACTTC. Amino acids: CASSFGHSYEQYF.

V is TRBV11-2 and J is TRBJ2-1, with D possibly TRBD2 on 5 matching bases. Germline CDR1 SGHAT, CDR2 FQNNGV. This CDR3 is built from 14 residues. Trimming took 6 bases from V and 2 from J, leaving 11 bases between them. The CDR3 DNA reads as TGTGCCAGCAGACTAGTATCCCCCTACAATGAGCAGTTCTTC. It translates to CASRLVSPYNEQFF.

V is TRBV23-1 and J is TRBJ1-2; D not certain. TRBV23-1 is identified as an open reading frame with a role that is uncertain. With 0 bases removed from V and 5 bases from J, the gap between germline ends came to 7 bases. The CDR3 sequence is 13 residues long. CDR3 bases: TGCGCCAGCAGTCAATCGGCCGAGTATGGCTACACCTTC. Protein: CASSQSAEYGYTF.

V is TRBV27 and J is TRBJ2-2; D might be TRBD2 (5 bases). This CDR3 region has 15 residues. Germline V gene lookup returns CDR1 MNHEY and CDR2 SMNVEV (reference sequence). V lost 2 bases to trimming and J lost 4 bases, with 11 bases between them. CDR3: CASSLTRVATGELFF. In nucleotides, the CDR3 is TGTGCCAGCAGTTTAACGAGGGTTGCCACCGGGGAGCTGTTTTTT.

The CDR3, as DNA: TGTGCCAGCACCCCCTTGGACAGGGACTTCTACGAGCAGTACTTC. It is translated as CASTPLDRDFYEQYF. This rearrangement joins TRBV28 to TRBJ2-7; 8 bases agree with TRBD1. Germline CDR1 reads MDHEN; CDR2 reads SYDVKM. Trimming cost V 7 bases and J 3 bases; bases outside gene matches: 11. The CDR3 length is 15 residues.

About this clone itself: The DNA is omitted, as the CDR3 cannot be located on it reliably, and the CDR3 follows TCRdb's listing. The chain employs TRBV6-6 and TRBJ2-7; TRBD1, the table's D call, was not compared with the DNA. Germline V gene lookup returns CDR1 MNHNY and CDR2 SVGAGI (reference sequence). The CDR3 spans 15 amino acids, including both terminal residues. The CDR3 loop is CASILGQSYSYEQYF.

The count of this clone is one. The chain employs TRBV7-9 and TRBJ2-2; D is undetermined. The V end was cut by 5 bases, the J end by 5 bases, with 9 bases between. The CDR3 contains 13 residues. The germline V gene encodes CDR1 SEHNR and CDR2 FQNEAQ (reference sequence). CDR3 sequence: CASSLRLTGELFF. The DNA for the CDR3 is TGTGCCAGCAGCCTTCGATTAACCGGGGAGCTGTTTTTT.

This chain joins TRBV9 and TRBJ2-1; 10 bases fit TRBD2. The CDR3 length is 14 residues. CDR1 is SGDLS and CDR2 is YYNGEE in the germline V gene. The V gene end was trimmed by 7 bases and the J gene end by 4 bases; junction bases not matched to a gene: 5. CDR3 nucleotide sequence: TGTGCCAGCGGAGCGGGAGGGCCTTACAATGAGCAGTTCTTC. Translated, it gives CASGAGGPYNEQFF.

The chain's CDR3 is CASSINPGNTEAFF. The CDR3 coding sequence is TGTGCCAGTAGTATTAATCCAGGGAACACTGAAGCTTTCTTT. This rearrangement joins TRBV19 to TRBJ1-1, with unresolved D. Trimming pared 3 bases from V and 1 base from J, leaving 9 bases between. The CDR3 extends over 14 amino acids. CDR1 is LNHDA and CDR2 is SQIVND in the germline V gene (reference sequence). The full variable domain, in which reference TRBV19 and TRBJ1-1 provide the parts outside the CDR3, is DGGITQSPKYLFRKEGQNVTLSCEQNLNHDAMYWYRQDPGQGLRLIYYSQIVNDFQKGDIAEGYSVSREKKESFPLTVTSAQKNPTAFYLCASSINPGNTEAFFGQGTRLTVV.

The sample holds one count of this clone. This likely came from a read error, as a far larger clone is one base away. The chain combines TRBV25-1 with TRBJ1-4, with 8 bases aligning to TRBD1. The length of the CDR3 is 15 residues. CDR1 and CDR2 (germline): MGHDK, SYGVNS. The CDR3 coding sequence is TGTGCCAGCAGTGAATATACAGGGGGAAATGAAAGACTGTTTTTT. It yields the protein CASSEYTGGNERLFF.

The CDR3 loop is CASTLARDSNQPQHF. CDR3 nucleotide sequence: TGTGCCAGTACCCTGGCCCGGGATAGCAATCAGCCCCAGCATTTT. This chain uses TRBV19 with TRBJ1-5; no firm D call. V gave up 7 bases and J gave up 0 bases, with 13 bases separating them. CDR1 and CDR2 (germline): LNHDA, SQIVND (reference sequence). The CDR3 runs to 15 residues.

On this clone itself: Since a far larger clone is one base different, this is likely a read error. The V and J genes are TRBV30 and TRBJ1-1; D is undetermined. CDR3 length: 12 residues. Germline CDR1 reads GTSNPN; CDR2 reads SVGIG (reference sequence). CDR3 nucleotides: TGTGCCTGGAGATCAGAGAACACTGCAGCTTTCTTT. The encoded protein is CAWRSENTAAFF.